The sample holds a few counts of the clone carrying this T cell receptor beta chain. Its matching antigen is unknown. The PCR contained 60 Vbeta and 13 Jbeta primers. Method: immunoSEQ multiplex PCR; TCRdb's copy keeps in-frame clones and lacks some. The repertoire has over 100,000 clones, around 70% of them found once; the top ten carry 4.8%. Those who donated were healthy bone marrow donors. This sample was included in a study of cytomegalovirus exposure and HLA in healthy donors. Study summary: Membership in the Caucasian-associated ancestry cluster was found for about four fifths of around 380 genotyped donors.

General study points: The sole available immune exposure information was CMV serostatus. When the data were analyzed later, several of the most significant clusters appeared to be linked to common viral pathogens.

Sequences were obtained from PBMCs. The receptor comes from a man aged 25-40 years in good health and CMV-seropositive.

CDR3: CASSWDFNSPLHF. CDR3 coding DNA: TGTGCCAGCAGCTGGGACTTTAATTCACCCCTCCACTTT. The chain recombines TRBV13 with TRBJ1-6, with a possible D match to TRBD1 (5 bases). Germline values: CDR1 PRHDT, CDR2 FYEKMQ (reference sequence). V lost 4 bases and J 6 bases, leaving 7 bases between the germline ends. CDR3 size: 13 residues. Filled out from reference TRBV13 and TRBJ1-6, the complete variable domain reads AAGVIQSPRHLIKEKRETATLKCYPIPRHDTVYWYQQGPGQDPQFLISFYEKMQSDKGSIPDRFSAQQFSDYHSELNMSSLELGDSALYFCASSWDFNSPLHFGNGTRLTVT.